This TCR beta chain was captured by sequencing in a study of technical replicates of blood from several donors. TCRdb's table, derived via immunoSEQ multiplex PCR, lists solely in-frame clones and lacks some. The sample yields just over 15,000 clones, around 84% seen once. The CDR3 is 12 amino acids. The V end was cut by 6 bases, the J end by 4 bases, with 7 bases between. Looked up from germline, CDR1 is MNHNS and CDR2 is SASEGT. The clonotype comes from a human donor in good health. This chain links TRBV6-1 with TRBJ1-5; D call uncertain. Material for sequencing was PBMCs. This CDR3 is CASRLANQPQHF. CDR3 nucleotide sequence: TGTGCCAGCAGGTTAGCAAATCAGCCCCAGCATTTT.